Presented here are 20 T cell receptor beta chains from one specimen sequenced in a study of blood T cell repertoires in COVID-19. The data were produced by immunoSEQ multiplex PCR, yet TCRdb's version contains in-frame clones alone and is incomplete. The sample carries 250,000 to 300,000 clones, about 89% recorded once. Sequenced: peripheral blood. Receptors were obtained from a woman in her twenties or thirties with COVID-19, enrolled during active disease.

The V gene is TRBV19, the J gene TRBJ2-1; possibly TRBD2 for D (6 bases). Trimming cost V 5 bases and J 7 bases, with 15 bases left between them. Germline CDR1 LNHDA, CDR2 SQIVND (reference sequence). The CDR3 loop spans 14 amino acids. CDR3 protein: CASSWEEWPNEQFF. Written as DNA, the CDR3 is TGTGCCAGTAGTTGGGAGGAGTGGCCTAATGAGCAGTTCTTC. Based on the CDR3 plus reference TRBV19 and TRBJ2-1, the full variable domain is DGGITQSPKYLFRKEGQNVTLSCEQNLNHDAMYWYRQDPGQGLRLIYYSQIVNDFQKGDIAEGYSVSREKKESFPLTVTSAQKNPTAFYLCASSWEEWPNEQFFGPGTRLTVL.

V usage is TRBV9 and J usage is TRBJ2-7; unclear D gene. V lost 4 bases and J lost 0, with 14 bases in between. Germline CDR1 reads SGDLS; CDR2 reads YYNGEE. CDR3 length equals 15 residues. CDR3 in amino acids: CASSPSPSRSYEQYF. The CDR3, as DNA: TGTGCCAGCAGCCCGAGTCCGAGTCGCTCCTACGAGCAGTACTTC. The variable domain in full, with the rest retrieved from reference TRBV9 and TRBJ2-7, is DSGVTQTPKHLITATGQRVTLRCSPRSGDLSVYWYQQSLDQGLQFLIQYYNGEERAKGNILERFSAQQFPDLHSELNLSSLELGDSALYFCASSPSPSRSYEQYFGPGTRLTVT.

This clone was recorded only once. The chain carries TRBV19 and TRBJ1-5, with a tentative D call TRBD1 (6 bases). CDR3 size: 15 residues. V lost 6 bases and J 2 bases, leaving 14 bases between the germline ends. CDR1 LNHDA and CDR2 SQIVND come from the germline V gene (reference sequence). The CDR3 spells CASRRGGGGNQPQHF. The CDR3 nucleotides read TGTGCCAGTAGACGCGGGGGGGGCGGCAATCAGCCCCAGCATTTT.

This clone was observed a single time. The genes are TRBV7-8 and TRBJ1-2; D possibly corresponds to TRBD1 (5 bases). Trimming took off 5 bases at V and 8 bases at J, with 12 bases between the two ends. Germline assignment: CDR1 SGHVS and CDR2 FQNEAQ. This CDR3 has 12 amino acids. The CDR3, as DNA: TGTGCCAGCAGCCCGACAGAGGCCGGCTACACCTTC. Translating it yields CASSPTEAGYTF. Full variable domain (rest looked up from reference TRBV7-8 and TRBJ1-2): GAGVSQSPRYKVAKRGQDVALRCDPISGHVSLFWYQQALGQGPEFLTYFQNEAQLDKSGLPSDRFFAERPEGSVSTLKIQRTQQEDSAVYLCASSPTEAGYTFGSGTRLTVV.

The CDR3 loop reads CAWSVGAIQYF. In DNA, the CDR3 is TGTGCCTGGAGTGTAGGGGCCATTCAGTACTTC. The chain joins TRBV30 to TRBJ2-4; a weak D match, TRBD1 (5 bases). V dropped 0 bases and J dropped 9 bases, with 6 bases sitting between them. The CDR3 has 11 residues. The germline gives CDR1 GTSNPN, CDR2 SVGIG (reference sequence).

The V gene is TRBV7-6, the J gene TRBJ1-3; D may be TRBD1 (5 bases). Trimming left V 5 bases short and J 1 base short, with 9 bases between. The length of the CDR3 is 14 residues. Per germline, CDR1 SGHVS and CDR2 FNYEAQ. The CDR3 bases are TGTGCCAGCAGCCATCAGGGATCTGGAAACACCATATATTTT. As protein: CASSHQGSGNTIYF. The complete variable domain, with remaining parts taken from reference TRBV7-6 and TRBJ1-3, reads GAGVSQSPRYKVTKRGQDVALRCDPISGHVSLYWYRQALGQGPEFLTYFNYEAQQDKSGLPNDRFSAERPEGSISTLTIQRTEQRDSAMYRCASSHQGSGNTIYFGEGSWLTVV.

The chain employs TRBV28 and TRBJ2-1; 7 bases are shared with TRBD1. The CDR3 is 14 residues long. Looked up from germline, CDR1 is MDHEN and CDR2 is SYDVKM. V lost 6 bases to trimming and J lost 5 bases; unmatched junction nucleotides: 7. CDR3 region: CASRKLGTDNEQFF. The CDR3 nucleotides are TGTGCCAGCAGAAAGCTGGGGACAGACAATGAGCAGTTCTTC.

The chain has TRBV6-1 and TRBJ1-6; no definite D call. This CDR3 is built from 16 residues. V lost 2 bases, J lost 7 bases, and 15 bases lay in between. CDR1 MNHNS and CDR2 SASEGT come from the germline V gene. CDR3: CASSESAGIVNSPLHF. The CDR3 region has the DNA TGTGCCAGCAGTGAAAGTGCCGGGATCGTAAATTCACCCCTCCACTTT.

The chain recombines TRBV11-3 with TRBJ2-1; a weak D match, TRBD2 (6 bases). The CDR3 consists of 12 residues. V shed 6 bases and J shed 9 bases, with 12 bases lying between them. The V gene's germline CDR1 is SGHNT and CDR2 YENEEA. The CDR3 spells CASSYRGGEQFF. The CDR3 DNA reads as TGTGCCAGCAGTTATAGGGGAGGTGAGCAGTTCTTC.

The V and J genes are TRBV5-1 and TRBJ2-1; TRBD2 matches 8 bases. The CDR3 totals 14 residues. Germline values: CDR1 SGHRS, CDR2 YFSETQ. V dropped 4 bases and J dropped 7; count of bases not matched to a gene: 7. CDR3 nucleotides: TGCGCCAGCAGCGGGCGGGAGGAGGGGAATGAGCAGTTCTTC. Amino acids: CASSGREEGNEQFF.

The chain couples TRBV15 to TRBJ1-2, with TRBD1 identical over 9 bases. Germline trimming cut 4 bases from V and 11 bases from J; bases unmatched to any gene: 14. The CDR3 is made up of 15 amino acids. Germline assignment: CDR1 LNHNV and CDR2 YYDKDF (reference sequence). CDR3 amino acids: CATSKGQGARSVYTF. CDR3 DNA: TGTGCCACCAGCAAGGGACAGGGAGCGCGCTCCGTGTACACCTTC. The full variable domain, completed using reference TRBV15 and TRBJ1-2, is DAMVIQNPRYQVTQFGKPVTLSCSQTLNHNVMYWYQQKSSQAPKLLFHYYDKDFNNEADTPDNFQSRRPNTSFCFLDIRSPGLGDTAMYLCATSKGQGARSVYTFGSGTRLTVV.

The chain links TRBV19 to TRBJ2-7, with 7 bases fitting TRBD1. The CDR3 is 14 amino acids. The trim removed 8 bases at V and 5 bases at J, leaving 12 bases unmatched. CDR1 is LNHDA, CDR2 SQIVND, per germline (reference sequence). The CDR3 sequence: CASRNPGQFNEQYF. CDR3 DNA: TGTGCCAGTCGAAATCCGGGACAGTTCAACGAGCAGTACTTC.

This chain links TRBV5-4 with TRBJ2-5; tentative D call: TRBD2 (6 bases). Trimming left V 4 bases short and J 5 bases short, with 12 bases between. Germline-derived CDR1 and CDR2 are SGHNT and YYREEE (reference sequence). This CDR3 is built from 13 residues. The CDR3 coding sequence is TGTGCCAGCAGCCCGATTCGGGGGGAGACCCAGTACTTC. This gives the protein CASSPIRGETQYF.

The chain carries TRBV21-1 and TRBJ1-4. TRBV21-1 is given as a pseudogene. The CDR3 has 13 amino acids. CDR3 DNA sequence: TGTGCCAGCAGCCCCGTAATCAATGAAAAACTGTTTTTT. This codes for CASSPVINEKLFF.

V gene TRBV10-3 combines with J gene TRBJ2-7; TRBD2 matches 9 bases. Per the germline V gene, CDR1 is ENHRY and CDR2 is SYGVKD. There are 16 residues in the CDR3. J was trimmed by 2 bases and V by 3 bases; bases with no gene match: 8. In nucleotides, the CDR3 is TGTGCCATCAGTGACCAGACTAGCGGAGGTCCCTACGAGCAGTACTTC. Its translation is CAISDQTSGGPYEQYF.

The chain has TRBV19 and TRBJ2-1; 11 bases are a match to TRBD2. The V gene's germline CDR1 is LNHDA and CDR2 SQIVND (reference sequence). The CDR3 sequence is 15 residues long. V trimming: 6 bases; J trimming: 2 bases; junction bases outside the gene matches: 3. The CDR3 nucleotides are TGTGCCAGTAGGACTAGCGGGACCACCTACAATGAGCAGTTCTTC. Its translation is CASRTSGTTYNEQFF. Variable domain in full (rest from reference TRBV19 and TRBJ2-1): DGGITQSPKYLFRKEGQNVTLSCEQNLNHDAMYWYRQDPGQGLRLIYYSQIVNDFQKGDIAEGYSVSREKKESFPLTVTSAQKNPTAFYLCASRTSGTTYNEQFFGPGTRLTVL.

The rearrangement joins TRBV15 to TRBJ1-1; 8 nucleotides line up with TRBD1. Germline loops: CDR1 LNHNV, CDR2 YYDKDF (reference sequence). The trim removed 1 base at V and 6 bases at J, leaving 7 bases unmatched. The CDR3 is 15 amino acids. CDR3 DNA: TGTGCCACCAGCAGAGTAGCAGGGGGCGAGGCTGAAGCTTTCTTT. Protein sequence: CATSRVAGGEAEAFF.

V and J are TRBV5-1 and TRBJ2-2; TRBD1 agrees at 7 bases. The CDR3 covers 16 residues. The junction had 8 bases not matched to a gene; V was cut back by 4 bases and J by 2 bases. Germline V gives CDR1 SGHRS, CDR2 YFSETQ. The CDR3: CASSRQGDVNTGELFF. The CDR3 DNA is TGCGCCAGCAGCCGGCAGGGGGATGTTAACACCGGGGAGCTGTTTTTT.

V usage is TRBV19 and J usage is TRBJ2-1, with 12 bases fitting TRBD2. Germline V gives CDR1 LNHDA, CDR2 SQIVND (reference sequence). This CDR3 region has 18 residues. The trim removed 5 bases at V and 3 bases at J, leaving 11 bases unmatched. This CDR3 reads CASSGRRLAGDNYNEQFF. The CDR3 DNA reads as TGTGCCAGTAGTGGTAGGAGACTAGCGGGAGATAACTACAATGAGCAGTTCTTC.

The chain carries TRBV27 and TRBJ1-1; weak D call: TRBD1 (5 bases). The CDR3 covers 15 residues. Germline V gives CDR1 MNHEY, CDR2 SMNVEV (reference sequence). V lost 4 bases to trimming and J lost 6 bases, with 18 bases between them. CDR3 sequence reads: CASSSIAGVVPEAFF. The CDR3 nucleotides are TGTGCCAGCAGTTCTATAGCGGGGGTGGTACCTGAAGCTTTCTTT.